This entry lists 21 T cell receptor beta chains sequenced from one sample in a study of blood T cell repertoires in COVID-19. Profiled with immunoSEQ multiplex PCR; TCRdb holds only in-frame clones, not every one. The sample has tens of thousands of clones; about 74% are singletons. The sequencing input was peripheral blood. Source of these receptors: a man between 70 and 80 years old with COVID-19, enrolled during active disease.

CDR3 region: CASSPDGHNYGYTF. The CDR3 nucleotides read TGTGCCAGCAGCCCAGATGGACATAACTATGGCTACACCTTC. The chain combines TRBV9 with TRBJ1-2; TRBD1 might be the D (5 bases). Germline V gene data show CDR1 as SGDLS and CDR2 as YYNGEE. The CDR3 is made up of 14 amino acids. Deletions cut 4 bases from V and 1 base from J, with 11 bases between. Full variable domain (missing parts from reference TRBV9 and TRBJ1-2): DSGVTQTPKHLITATGQRVTLRCSPRSGDLSVYWYQQSLDQGLQFLIQYYNGEERAKGNILERFSAQQFPDLHSELNLSSLELGDSALYFCASSPDGHNYGYTFGSGTRLTVV.

The chain has TRBV11-2 and TRBJ2-7; D not resolved. The CDR3 sequence is 16 residues long. In germline, CDR1 is SGHAT, CDR2 FQNNGV. The V end lost 1 base, the J end lost 4 bases, and 17 bases lay between the germline ends. The CDR3 loop is CASSLVTGLKLYEQYF. The CDR3 nucleotides read TGTGCCAGCAGCTTAGTAACGGGTCTTAAACTGTACGAGCAGTACTTC.

V gene TRBV29-1 combines with J gene TRBJ1-1; maybe TRBD1 (6 bases). This CDR3 contains 15 residues. Germline V CDR1 and CDR2: SQVTM, ANQGSEA. Trimming took 5 bases from V and 1 from J, leaving 17 bases between them. The CDR3 spells CSVQTTRTANTEAFF. CDR3 DNA: TGCAGCGTTCAAACTACCCGGACAGCGAACACTGAAGCTTTCTTT.

This clone was detected once. This chain joins TRBV19 and TRBJ2-5; D might be TRBD1 (5 bases). Between the trimmed V and J ends, which lost 2 bases and 2 bases, there was a span of 12 bases. CDR1 and CDR2 (germline): LNHDA, SQIVND (reference sequence). The CDR3 contains 15 residues. The CDR3 nucleotides read TGTGCCAGTAGTATATCAGGGTTAAGACAAGAGACCCAGTACTTC. It translates to CASSISGLRQETQYF.

This clone was found a few times. The chain combines TRBV7-9 with TRBJ2-7, with a weak D call TRBD2 (5 bases). The V gene lost 3 bases and the J gene lost 1 base, with 10 bases spanning the gap. This CDR3 is built from 14 residues. Germline values: CDR1 SEHNR, CDR2 FQNEAQ (reference sequence). Here the CDR3 reads CASSFRGMSYEQYF. CDR3 coding DNA: TGTGCCAGCAGCTTTCGAGGGATGTCCTACGAGCAGTACTTC.

The chain has TRBV7-2 and TRBJ2-6, with 7 bases that match TRBD1. The germline gives CDR1 SGHTA, CDR2 FQGNSA. J gave up 4 bases and V 5 bases, and 5 bases lay outside the gene matches. This CDR3 is 15 amino acids long. The CDR3 protein is CASSPQGNGANVLTF. In DNA, the CDR3 is TGTGCCAGCAGCCCACAGGGGAACGGGGCCAACGTCCTGACTTTC. The full variable domain, in which reference TRBV7-2 and TRBJ2-6 provide the parts outside the CDR3, is GAGVSQSPSNKVTEKGKDVELRCDPISGHTALYWYRQSLGQGLEFLIYFQGNSAPDKSGLPSDRFSAERTGGSVSTLTIQRTQQEDSAVYLCASSPQGNGANVLTFGAGSRLTVL.

The chain couples TRBV15 to TRBJ1-5, with D maybe TRBD1 (5 bases). The V gene's germline CDR1 is LNHNV and CDR2 YYDKDF (reference sequence). The CDR3 is 14 amino acids. Trimming stripped 1 base from V and 4 bases from J, with 8 bases between. The CDR3 DNA is TGTGCCACCAGCAGAGGACAGCAGAATCAGCCCCAGCATTTT. Translating gives CATSRGQQNQPQHF.

Of note for this clone: One end of the junction varies from germline; a read error may be responsible. This sequence joins TRBV7-7 and TRBJ2-1; 10 nucleotides line up with TRBD2. This CDR3 spans 16 amino acids. Germline V gene data show CDR1 as SSHAT and CDR2 as FNYEAQ (reference sequence). This chain's CDR3 is CASSLSWTSGYNEQFF. In DNA form, the CDR3 reads TGTGCTAGCAGCTTATCATGGACTAGCGGTTACAATGAGCAGTTCTTC.

This clone has a single count. V and J are TRBV2 and TRBJ1-2; weak D call: TRBD1 (5 bases). Trimming stripped 7 bases from V and 0 bases from J, with 12 bases between. This CDR3 has 14 residues. In germline, CDR1 is SNHLY, CDR2 FYNNEI. Written as DNA, the CDR3 is TGTGCCAGCACCCCACAGGAATCTAACTATGGCTACACCTTC. Translated, it gives CASTPQESNYGYTF.

The sample holds a few counts of this clone. The V gene is TRBV3-1 (or the pseudogene TRBV3-2), the J gene TRBJ1-6; TRBD1 matches 8 bases. The V gene end was trimmed by 5 bases and the J gene end by 5 bases; junction bases not matched to a gene: 8. CDR3 length: 16 amino acids. The germline gives CDR1 LGHDT, CDR2 YNNKEL (reference sequence). CDR3 DNA: TGTGCCAGCAGCTCCTCAGGGGGCCGGGATAATTCACCCCTCCACTTT. It is translated as CASSSSGGRDNSPLHF.

This chain uses TRBV5-4 with TRBJ1-1; TRBD1 is a possible D gene (5 bases). The V gene's germline CDR1 is SGHNT and CDR2 YYREEE (reference sequence). V lost 4 bases, J lost 3 bases, and 16 bases lay in between. There are 15 residues in the CDR3. CDR3 sequence: CASSEGGVGYTEAFF. The CDR3 DNA is TGTGCCAGCAGCGAAGGAGGGGTTGGTTACACTGAAGCTTTCTTT.

The rearrangement links TRBV4-1 to TRBJ2-7, with TRBD1 matching over 9 bases. Germline V gene lookup returns CDR1 MGHRA and CDR2 YSYEKL. The CDR3 has 15 amino acids. With 4 bases clipped from V and 4 bases from J, the junction kept 8 bases outside the gene matches. The CDR3 sequence: CASSPSGTGRYEQYF. The CDR3 nucleotides read TGCGCCAGCAGCCCGTCCGGGACAGGGCGTTACGAGCAGTACTTC.

The table lists this clone with a count of one. V is TRBV12-3 or TRBV12-4 and J is TRBJ2-1, with 9 positions matching TRBD2. V trimming: 8 bases; J trimming: 8 bases; junction bases outside the gene matches: 7. This CDR3 spans 13 amino acids. The chain's CDR3 is CASRASGAHEQFF. Here the CDR3 DNA reads TGTGCCAGCCGAGCTAGCGGGGCCCATGAGCAGTTCTTC.

This clone has at least ten counts. The rearrangement links TRBV12-5 to TRBJ1-1; the D is unclear. The CDR3 runs to 11 residues. V shed 1 base and J shed 7 bases, with 4 bases lying between them. CDR1 and CDR2 (germline): LGHNT, FRNRAP. In DNA form, the CDR3 reads TGTGCTAGTGGTTTGGGCAGTGAAGCTTTCTTT. Translated: CASGLGSEAFF.

The CDR3 protein is CASRFGSQETQYF. The CDR3, as DNA: TGCGCCAGCAGGTTTGGCAGCCAAGAGACCCAGTACTTC. V is TRBV5-1 and J is TRBJ2-5; D remains unclear. The V end lost 5 bases, the J end lost 1 base, and 9 bases lay between the germline ends. The CDR3 runs 13 residues. CDR1 is SGHRS and CDR2 is YFSETQ in the germline V gene.

The chain couples TRBV24-1 to TRBJ1-1; D uncertain. Per the germline V gene, CDR1 is KGHDR and CDR2 is SFDVKD. The V end was cut by 4 bases, the J end by 0 bases, with 8 bases between. The length of the CDR3 is 14 residues. As DNA, the CDR3 is TGTGCCACCAGTGACAGTTACATGAACACTGAAGCTTTCTTT. Protein: CATSDSYMNTEAFF.

The rearrangement links TRBV6-2 or TRBV6-3 to TRBJ2-1; possible D gene TRBD2, 5 bases. Germline assignment: CDR1 MNHEY and CDR2 SVGEGT. The CDR3 runs 13 residues. Trimming left V 6 bases short and J 7 bases short, with 13 bases between. The CDR3: CASSRDLANEQFF. Written as DNA, the CDR3 is TGTGCCAGCAGCCGAGACCTAGCTAATGAGCAGTTCTTC.

The chain combines TRBV6-5 with TRBJ1-5, with a weak D call TRBD1 (6 bases). V lost 7 bases and J lost 7, with 17 bases in between. CDR1 is MNHEY and CDR2 is SVGAGI in the germline V gene. The CDR3 contains 14 residues. CDR3 sequence: CASTLRGTQQPQHF. The CDR3 DNA follows: TGTGCCAGCACCCTGAGGGGGACCCAGCAGCCCCAGCATTTT.

The rearrangement links TRBV2 to TRBJ1-5; tentative D call: TRBD1 (6 bases). CDR3 length: 16 amino acids. Germline assignment: CDR1 SNHLY and CDR2 FYNNEI. V lost 7 bases, J lost 3 bases, and 19 bases lay in between. The CDR3 loop reads CASTKQGTLDNQPQHF. In DNA, the CDR3 is TGTGCCAGCACCAAACAGGGTACGTTGGACAATCAGCCCCAGCATTTT.

The chain joins TRBV19 to TRBJ1-2; perhaps TRBD1 as D (5 bases). The CDR3 runs to 13 residues. Germline V gives CDR1 LNHDA, CDR2 SQIVND (reference sequence). Trimming took off 4 bases at V and 7 bases at J, with 13 bases between the two ends. CDR3 nucleotides: TGTGCCAGTAGTACCCCAGGGAGGATTGGCTACACCTTC. It encodes CASSTPGRIGYTF.

This sequence joins TRBV2 and TRBJ2-1; D gene unclear. There are 15 residues in the CDR3. V gave up 2 bases and J gave up 8 bases, with 16 bases separating them. Per the germline V gene, CDR1 is SNHLY and CDR2 is FYNNEI. CDR3 nucleotide sequence: TGTGCCAGCAGTGAAAAGAGACTCCCTTTGGATGAGCAGTTCTTC. It is translated as CASSEKRLPLDEQFF.